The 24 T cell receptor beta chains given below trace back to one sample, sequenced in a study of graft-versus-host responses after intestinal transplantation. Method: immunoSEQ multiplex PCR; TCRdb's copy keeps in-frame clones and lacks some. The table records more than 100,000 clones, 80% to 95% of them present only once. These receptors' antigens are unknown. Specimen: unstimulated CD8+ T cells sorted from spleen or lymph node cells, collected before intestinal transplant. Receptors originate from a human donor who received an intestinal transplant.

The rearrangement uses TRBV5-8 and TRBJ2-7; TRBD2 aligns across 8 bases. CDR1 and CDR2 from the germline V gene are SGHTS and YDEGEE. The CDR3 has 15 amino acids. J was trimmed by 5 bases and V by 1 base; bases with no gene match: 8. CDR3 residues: CASSLIRGGEDEQYF. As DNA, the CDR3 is TGTGCCAGCAGCTTGATTCGGGGGGGAGAGGACGAGCAGTACTTC.

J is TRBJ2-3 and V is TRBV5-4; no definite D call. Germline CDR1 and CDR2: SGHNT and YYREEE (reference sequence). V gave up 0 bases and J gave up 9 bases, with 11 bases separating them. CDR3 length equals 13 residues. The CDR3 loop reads CASSLDLSPTQYF. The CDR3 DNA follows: TGTGCCAGCAGCTTGGACCTATCACCGACGCAGTATTTT. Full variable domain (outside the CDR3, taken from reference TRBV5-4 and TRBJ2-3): ETGVTQSPTHLIKTRGQQVTLRCSSQSGHNTVSWYQQALGQGPQFIFQYYREEENGRGNFPPRFSGLQFPNYSSELNVNALELDDSALYLCASSLDLSPTQYFGPGTRLTVL.

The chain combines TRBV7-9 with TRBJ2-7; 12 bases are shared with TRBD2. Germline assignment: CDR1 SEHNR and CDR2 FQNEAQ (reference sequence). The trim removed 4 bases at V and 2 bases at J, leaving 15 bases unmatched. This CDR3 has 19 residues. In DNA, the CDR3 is TGTGCCAGCAGCTGGGAAGCCGTCCCTAGCGGGGGGGATACCTACGAGCAGTACTTC. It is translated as CASSWEAVPSGGDTYEQYF.

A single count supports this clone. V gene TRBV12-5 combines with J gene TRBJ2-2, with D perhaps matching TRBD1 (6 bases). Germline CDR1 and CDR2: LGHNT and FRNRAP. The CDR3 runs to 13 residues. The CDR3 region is CASLGANTGELFF. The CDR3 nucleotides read TGTGCCTCCCTGGGGGCAAACACCGGGGAGCTGTTTTTT.

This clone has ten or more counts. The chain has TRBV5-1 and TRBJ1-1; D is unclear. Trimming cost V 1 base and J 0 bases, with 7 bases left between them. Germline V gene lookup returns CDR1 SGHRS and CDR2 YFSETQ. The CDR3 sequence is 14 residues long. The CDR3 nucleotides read TGCGCCAGCAGCTTGATCGACATGAACACTGAAGCTTTCTTT. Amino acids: CASSLIDMNTEAFF.

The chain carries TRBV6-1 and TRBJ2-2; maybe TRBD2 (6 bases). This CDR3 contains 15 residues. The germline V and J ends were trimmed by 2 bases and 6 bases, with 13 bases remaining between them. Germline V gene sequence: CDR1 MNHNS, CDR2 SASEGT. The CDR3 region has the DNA TGTGCCAGCAGTGAATATACAGGAGGGTCCGGGGAGCTGTTTTTT. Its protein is CASSEYTGGSGELFF.

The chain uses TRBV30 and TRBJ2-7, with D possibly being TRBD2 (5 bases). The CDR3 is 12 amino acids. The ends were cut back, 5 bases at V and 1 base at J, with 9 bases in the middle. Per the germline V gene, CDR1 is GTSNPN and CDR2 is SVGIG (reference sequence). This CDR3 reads CAWRDLSYEQYF. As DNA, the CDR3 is TGTGCCTGGCGGGATTTATCCTACGAGCAGTACTTC.

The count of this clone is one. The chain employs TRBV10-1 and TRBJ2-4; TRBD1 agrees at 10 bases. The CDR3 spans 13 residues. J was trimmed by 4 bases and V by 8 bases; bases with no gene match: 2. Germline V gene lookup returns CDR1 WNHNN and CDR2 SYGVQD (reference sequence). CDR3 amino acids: CASRDRGKNIQYF. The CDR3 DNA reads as TGCGCCAGCCGGGACAGGGGTAAAAACATTCAGTACTTC.

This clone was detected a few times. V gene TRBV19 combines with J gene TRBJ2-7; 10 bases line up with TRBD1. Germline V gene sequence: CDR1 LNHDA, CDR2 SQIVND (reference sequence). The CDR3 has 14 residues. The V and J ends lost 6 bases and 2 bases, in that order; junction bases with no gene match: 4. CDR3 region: CASRMGTGAYEQYF. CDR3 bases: TGTGCCAGTAGGATGGGGACAGGGGCCTACGAGCAGTACTTC.

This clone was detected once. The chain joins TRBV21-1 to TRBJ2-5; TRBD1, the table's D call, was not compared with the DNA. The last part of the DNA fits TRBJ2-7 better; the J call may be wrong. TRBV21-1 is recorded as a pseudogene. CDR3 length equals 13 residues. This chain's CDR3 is CASSKTGAYEQYF. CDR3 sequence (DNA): TGTGCCAGCAGCAAAACAGGGGCCTACGAGCAGTACTTC.

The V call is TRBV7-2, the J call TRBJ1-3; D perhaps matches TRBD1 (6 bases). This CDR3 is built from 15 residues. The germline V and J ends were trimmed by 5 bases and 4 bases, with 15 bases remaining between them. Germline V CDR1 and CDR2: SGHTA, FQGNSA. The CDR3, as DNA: TGTGCCAGCAGCCCCAATTCCGACAGGGGAAACACCATATATTTT. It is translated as CASSPNSDRGNTIYF.

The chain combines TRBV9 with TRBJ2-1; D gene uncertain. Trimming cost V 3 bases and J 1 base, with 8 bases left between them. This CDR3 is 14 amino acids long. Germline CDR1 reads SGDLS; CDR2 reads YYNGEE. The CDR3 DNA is TGTGCCAGCAGCGCAACAGAGTCCTACAATGAGCAGTTCTTC. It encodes CASSATESYNEQFF.

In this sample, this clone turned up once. The CDR3, as DNA: TGTGCCAGCAGCCTTCTGGGGGGGCTTGAGCAGTTCTTC. Translated: CASSLLGGLEQFF. The rearrangement uses TRBV14 and TRBJ2-1; TRBD2 might be the D (7 bases). V lost 4 bases and J lost 9, with 13 bases in between. The CDR3 totals 13 residues. Looked up from germline, CDR1 is SGHDN and CDR2 is FVKESK.

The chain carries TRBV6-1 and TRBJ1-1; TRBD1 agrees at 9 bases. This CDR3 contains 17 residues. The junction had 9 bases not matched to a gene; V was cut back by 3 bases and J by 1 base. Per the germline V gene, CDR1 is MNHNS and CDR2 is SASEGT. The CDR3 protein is CASSDLNRGPGNTEAFF. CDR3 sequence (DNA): TGTGCCAGCAGTGACCTAAACAGGGGGCCGGGGAACACTGAAGCTTTCTTT.

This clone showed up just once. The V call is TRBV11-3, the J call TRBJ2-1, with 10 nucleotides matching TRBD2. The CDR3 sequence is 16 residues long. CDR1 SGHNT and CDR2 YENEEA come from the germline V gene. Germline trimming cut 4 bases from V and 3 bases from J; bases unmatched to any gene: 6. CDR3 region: CASSSQAGGVYNEQFF. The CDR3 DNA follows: TGTGCCAGCAGCTCCCAAGCGGGGGGGGTCTACAATGAGCAGTTCTTC.

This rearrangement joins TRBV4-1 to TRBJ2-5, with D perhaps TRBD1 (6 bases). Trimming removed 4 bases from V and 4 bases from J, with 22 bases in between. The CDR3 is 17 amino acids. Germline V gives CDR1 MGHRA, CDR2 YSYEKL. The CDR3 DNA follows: TGCGCCAGCAGCCTGACACATCCACAGGGAGTAGGAGAGACCCAGTACTTC. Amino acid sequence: CASSLTHPQGVGETQYF.

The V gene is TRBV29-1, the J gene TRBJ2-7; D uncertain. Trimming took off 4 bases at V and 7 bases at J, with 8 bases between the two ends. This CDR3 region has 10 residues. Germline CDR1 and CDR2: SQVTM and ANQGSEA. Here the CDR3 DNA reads TGCAGCGTTGTCAGAGGAGAGCAGTACTTC. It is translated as CSVVRGEQYF.

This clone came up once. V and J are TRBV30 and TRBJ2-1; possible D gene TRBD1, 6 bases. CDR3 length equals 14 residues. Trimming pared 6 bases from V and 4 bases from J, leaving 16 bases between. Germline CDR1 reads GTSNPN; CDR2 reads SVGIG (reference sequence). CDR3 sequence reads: CACRQVRRYNEQFF. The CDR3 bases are TGTGCCTGCCGACAGGTCCGAAGATACAATGAGCAGTTCTTC.

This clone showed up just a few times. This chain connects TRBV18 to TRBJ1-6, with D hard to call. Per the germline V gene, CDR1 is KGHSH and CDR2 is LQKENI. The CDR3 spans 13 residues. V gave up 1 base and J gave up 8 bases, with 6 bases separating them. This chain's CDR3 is CASSPRRYSPLHF. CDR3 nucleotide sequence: TGTGCCAGCTCACCACGGAGGTATTCACCCCTCCACTTT.

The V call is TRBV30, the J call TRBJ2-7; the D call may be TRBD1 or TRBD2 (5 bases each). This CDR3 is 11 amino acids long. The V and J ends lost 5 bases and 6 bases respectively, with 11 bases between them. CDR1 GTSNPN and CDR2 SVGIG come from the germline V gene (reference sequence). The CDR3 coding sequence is TGTGCCTGGGGGGGTACAGTCGAGCAGTACTTC. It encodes CAWGGTVEQYF.

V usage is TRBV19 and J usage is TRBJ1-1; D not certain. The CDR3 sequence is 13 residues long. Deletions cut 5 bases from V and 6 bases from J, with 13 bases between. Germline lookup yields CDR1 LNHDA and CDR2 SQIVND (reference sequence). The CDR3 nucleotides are TGTGCCAGTAGTTTTATGGGAAACCCTGAAGCTTTCTTT. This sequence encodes CASSFMGNPEAFF.

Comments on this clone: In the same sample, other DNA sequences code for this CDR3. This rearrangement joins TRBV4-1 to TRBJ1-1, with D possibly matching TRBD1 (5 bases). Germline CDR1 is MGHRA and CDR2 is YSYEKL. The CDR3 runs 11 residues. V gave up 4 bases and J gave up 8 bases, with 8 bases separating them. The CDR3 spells CASSRGTEAFF. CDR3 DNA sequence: TGCGCCAGCAGCCGTGGGACGGAAGCTTTCTTT.

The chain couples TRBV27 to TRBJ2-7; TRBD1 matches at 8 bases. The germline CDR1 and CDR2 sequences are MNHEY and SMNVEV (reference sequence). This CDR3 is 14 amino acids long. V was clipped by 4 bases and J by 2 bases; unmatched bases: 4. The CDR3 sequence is CASSYGTGAYEQYF. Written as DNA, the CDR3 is TGTGCCAGCAGTTATGGGACAGGAGCCTACGAGCAGTACTTC.

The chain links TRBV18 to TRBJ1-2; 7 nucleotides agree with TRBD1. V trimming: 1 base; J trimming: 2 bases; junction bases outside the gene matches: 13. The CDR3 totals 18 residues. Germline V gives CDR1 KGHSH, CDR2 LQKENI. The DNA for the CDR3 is TGTGCCAGCTCACCACGGAGGATTCTCAGGGGGGGAAACTATGGCTACACCTTC. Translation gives CASSPRRILRGGNYGYTF. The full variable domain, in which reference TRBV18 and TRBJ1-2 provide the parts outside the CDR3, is NAGVMQNPRHLVRRRGQEARLRCSPMKGHSHVYWYRQLPEEGLKFMVYLQKENIIDESGMPKERFSAEFPKEGPSILRIQQVVRGDSAAYFCASSPRRILRGGNYGYTFGSGTRLTVV.